This TCR beta chain was sequenced in a study of shared clonotypes between healthy human individuals (dated by TCRdb to the early 2020s). Study-level background: A few men and two women, aged 18 to 49 years, made up the cohort. For each donor, three plates each were used for CD4 naive and CD4 memory, two plates were used for CD8 naive, and one plate was used for CD8 memory. Blood TCR repertoires of about five healthy adults were deeply sequenced to estimate repertoire size and the extent of clonotype sharing between individuals. Different laboratories and diverse techniques were used to prepare libraries and sequence TCR repertoires, to increase sequencing depth and limit assay-specific biases. Each donor's leukapheresis produced roughly between roughly 0.85 and 10 billion PBMCs.

As to this clone: This receptor's antigen is unknown. Base qualities are not provided; no much larger clone lies one nucleotide away.

What the research found in general, with its limitations: Incomplete sequencing was indicated by rarefaction of sorted-subset datasets, despite the large sequencing depth. Larger estimated clonotype richness was generally found for naive subsets than for memory subsets. Clonotypes shared by all four sorted-subset donors showed higher generation probabilities than non-shared clonotypes. Across four donors, approximately 5% of naive CD4, roughly 3.5% of naive CD8, roughly 2.2% of memory CD4, and approximately 0.4% of memory CD8 clonotypes were shared. Sampling was limited to blood, and TCR repertoires in tissue likely differ from TCR repertoires in blood. Pairwise subsampling indicated that sequencing depth was expected to affect the degree of clonotype sharing among donors. Because the study included a small number of donors, the genetic and exposure-history diversity represented was limited.

Using the deep immunoSEQ assay, multiplex PCR amplified TCR CDR3 regions from genomic DNA. Genomic DNA extracted from each cell subset was distributed evenly over all wells of several immunoSEQ 96-well plates, and each plate served as one replicate. For sorted subsets, approximately 190 ng genomic DNA, equal to about 30,000 T cell genomes, was loaded into each replicate PCR. The purified libraries were quantified using a Qubit 3.0 fluorometer, sized with a Bioanalyzer 2100, and then quantified again using the KAPA Library Quantification kit. Every immunoSEQ 96-well plate was sequenced on a dedicated single-read 150-cycle Illumina NextSeq 550 flow cell. The paper's processing steps were these. Because only junctional sequences without quality scores were contained in the immunoSEQ output, filtering matching that applied to full-length reads could not be performed. To assign V/J genes and CDR3, sequences were annotated against IMGT germline references using PyIR, a Python wrapper for IgBLAST v1.9. Reads were removed for weak V/J assignments (E-value above 1e-6), missing CDR3, stop codons, out-of-frame junctions, or ambiguous translated residues. V3J clonotypes were defined as sequences sharing the same inferred V gene, J gene, and CDR3 amino acid sequence. To compute the percentage overlap between repertoires, the number of shared unique clonotypes was divided by the size of the smaller repertoire. Richness of each repertoire was evaluated using RTK rarefaction, the Chao1 estimator, and Recon v2.1 estimates of unobserved clonotypes. Generation probabilities for all TCRbeta clonotypes obtained by the gDNA method from a handful of donors were computed using OLGA. TCRdb mirrors the immuneACCESS table, restricted to in-frame sequences. Some clones are absent from its copies; in checked studies, under half trace to an unresolved V gene, and the reason for the others is unknown. D and trimming were read from the DNA, whereas the V and J calls and clone size are those reported in that table. The table for this sample lists about 2.1 million clones; just under 95% of them were counted only once. The top ten clones comprise about 1.6% of the sample.

CD8 naive samples consisted of CD45RO-negative cells that were positively selected for CCR7, yielding a CD45RA+CCR7+ population without TemRA cells. The donors were healthy, HIV-negative adults who had no recently reported acute infections or vaccinations. Every donor was a Caucasian adult residing in Nashville, Tennessee, USA. Blood was obtained by leukapheresis, after which PBMCs were separated by Ficoll-Histopaque density gradient centrifugation and cryopreserved in liquid nitrogen vapor phase. Purity and quantity of every magnetically sorted T cell population were checked by analytical flow cytometry. Genomic DNA was isolated from every sorted fraction and measured by UV absorbance on a Nanodrop 2000c. This sequence originates from a man in his late teens or twenties in good health. Some clones in this sample may be carry-over from other donors' samples. The source material was naive CD8+ T cells from PBMCs. The cell subset or site label, read with the paper, signifies: CD45RA+CCR7+.

For the CDR3, the sequence is CASSIGSGLGQPQHF. The DNA reads as follows: TGTGCCAGTAGTATAGGATCGGGGTTAGGTCAGCCCCAGCATTTT. Rearrangement joined TRBV19 to TRBJ1-5; too little of a D gene remains to name it. Sequences LNHDA (CDR1) and SQIVND (CDR2) are obtained from the germline V gene (reference sequence). V is shortened by 1 base, J by 6 bases, and the region joining them spans 13 bases. The CDR3, cysteine through phenylalanine, is 15 amino acids long. Kept here is only the CDR3 DNA, which spans 45 bases and is read in frame from base 1.